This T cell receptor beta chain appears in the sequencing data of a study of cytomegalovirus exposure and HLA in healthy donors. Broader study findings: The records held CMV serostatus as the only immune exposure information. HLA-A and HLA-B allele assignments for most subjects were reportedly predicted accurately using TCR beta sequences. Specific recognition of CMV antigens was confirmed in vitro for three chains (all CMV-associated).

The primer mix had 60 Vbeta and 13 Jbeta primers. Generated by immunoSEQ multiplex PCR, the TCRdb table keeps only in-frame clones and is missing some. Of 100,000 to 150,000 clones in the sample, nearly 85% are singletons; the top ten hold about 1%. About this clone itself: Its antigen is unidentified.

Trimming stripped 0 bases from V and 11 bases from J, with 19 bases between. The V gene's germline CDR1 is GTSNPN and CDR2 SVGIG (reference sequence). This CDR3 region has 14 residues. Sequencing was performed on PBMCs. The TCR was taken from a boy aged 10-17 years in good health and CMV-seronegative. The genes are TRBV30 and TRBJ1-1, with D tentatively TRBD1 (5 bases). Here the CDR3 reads CAWSVGRQTLGAFF. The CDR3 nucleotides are TGTGCCTGGAGTGTCGGACGACAGACCCTAGGGGCTTTCTTT.